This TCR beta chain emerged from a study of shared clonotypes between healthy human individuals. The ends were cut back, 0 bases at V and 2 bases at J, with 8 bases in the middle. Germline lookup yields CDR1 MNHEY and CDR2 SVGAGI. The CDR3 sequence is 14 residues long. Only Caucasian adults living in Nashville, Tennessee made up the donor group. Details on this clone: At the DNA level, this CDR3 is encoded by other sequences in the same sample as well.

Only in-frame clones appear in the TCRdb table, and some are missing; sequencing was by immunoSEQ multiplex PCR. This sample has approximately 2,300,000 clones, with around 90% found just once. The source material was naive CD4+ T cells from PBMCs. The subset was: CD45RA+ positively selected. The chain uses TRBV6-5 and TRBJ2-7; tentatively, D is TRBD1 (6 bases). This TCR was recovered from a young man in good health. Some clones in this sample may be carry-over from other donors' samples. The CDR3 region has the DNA TGTGCCAGCAGTTACTCCACAGGGACCTACGAGCAGTACTTC. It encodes CASSYSTGTYEQYF.